This T cell receptor (beta chain) is drawn from a study of T cell responses to AZD1222 COVID-19 vaccine. Overall study results and limits: Donors skewed white British and female; clonal diversity was possibly underestimated. It was only 6 or 7 AZD1222 recipients who were seropositive at baseline. At 160-218 and 743-854, vaccine-associated CD4 TCRs were dominant, and they spanned spike. Elevations in Spike-specific TCR breadth and depth followed administration of two AZD1222 doses.

On this clone itself: Its specificity is not known.

Here immunoSEQ multiplex PCR was the method, and the copy in TCRdb shows in-frame clones only, minus some. The sample has approximately 110,000 clones, around 89% seen once. The V end lost 5 bases, the J end lost 1 base, and 12 bases lay between the germline ends. The germline CDR1 and CDR2 sequences are PRHDT and FYEKMQ (reference sequence). CDR3 length: 14 amino acids. Sequencing used peripheral blood, obtained on day 0 of AZD1222 vaccination. The chain employs TRBV13 and TRBJ2-7; a weak D match, TRBD1 (6 bases). This TCR came from an adult in good health. The CDR3 sequence: CASSGQRRSYEQYF. CDR3 sequence (DNA): TGTGCCAGCAGCGGACAGCGGAGGTCCTACGAGCAGTACTTC.